A single sample gave rise to the 30 T cell receptor beta chains below, sequenced in a study of control samples from healthy donors and cancer patients. Profiling relied on immunoSEQ multiplex PCR, and the TCRdb table lists in-frame clones only, not all of them. The repertoire holds around 170,000 clones, with 92% as singletons. Sequences were obtained from blood. The receptor source for this set is a woman aged 30 to 39 in good health.

This clone was found a few times. V gene TRBV4-1 combines with J gene TRBJ1-1; the D gene is possibly TRBD1 (6 bases). There are 17 residues in the CDR3. Germline V CDR1 and CDR2: MGHRA, YSYEKL. The V end lost 1 base, the J end lost 5 bases, and 20 bases lay between the germline ends. The CDR3 region is CASSQVPLKGVVTEAFF. As DNA, the CDR3 is TGCGCCAGCAGCCAAGTTCCCCTGAAGGGGGTAGTTACTGAAGCTTTCTTT.

This chain uses TRBV15 with TRBJ2-1; D might be TRBD2 (5 bases). Germline V lookup: CDR1 LNHNV, CDR2 YYDKDF (reference sequence). This CDR3 comprises 20 residues. V lost 1 base and J lost 0, with 22 bases in between. This chain's CDR3 is CATSRGGYSRPPSSYNEQFF. CDR3 nucleotide sequence: TGTGCCACCAGCAGAGGCGGGTATTCGAGGCCTCCGAGCTCCTACAATGAGCAGTTCTTC.

This chain connects TRBV9 to TRBJ2-1, with D uncertain. The CDR3 length is 13 residues. The ends were cut back, 0 bases at V and 8 bases at J, with 9 bases in the middle. In germline, CDR1 is SGDLS, CDR2 YYNGEE. The CDR3 nucleotides are TGTGCCAGCAGCGTAGATCCTCCCGATGAGCAGTTCTTC. It encodes CASSVDPPDEQFF. Filled out from reference TRBV9 and TRBJ2-1, the complete variable domain reads DSGVTQTPKHLITATGQRVTLRCSPRSGDLSVYWYQQSLDQGLQFLIQYYNGEERAKGNILERFSAQQFPDLHSELNLSSLELGDSALYFCASSVDPPDEQFFGPGTRLTVL.

The chain links TRBV19 to TRBJ2-2; D is ambiguous. Per the germline V gene, CDR1 is LNHDA and CDR2 is SQIVND (reference sequence). The ends were cut back, 5 bases at V and 0 bases at J, with 13 bases in the middle. The CDR3 covers 16 residues. CDR3 sequence reads: CASSPYPRTNTGELFF. CDR3 DNA: TGTGCCAGTAGTCCCTACCCCAGGACGAACACCGGGGAGCTGTTTTTT.

This sequence joins TRBV15 and TRBJ1-5, with no clear D. This CDR3 spans 15 amino acids. V was trimmed by 0 bases and J by 7 bases, leaving 13 bases between them. Germline lookup yields CDR1 LNHNV and CDR2 YYDKDF (reference sequence). CDR3: CATSRDFGGIQPQHF. In nucleotides, the CDR3 is TGTGCCACCAGCAGAGATTTCGGAGGGATACAGCCCCAGCATTTT.

The J gene is TRBJ2-7, the V gene TRBV29-1; 10 bases align to TRBD1. Germline-derived CDR1 and CDR2 are SQVTM and ANQGSEA. V lost 6 bases and J lost 1; bases outside the gene matches: 3. There are 13 residues in the CDR3. In nucleotides, the CDR3 is TGCAGCGTGAGGGACAGGGGTTCCTACGAGCAGTACTTC. Encoded protein: CSVRDRGSYEQYF.

The chain couples TRBV9 to TRBJ2-5, with D unresolved. Trimming stripped 4 bases from V and 4 bases from J, with 29 bases between. The CDR3 loop spans 19 amino acids. Germline values: CDR1 SGDLS, CDR2 YYNGEE. This chain's CDR3 is CASSPEFSKSPYWGETQYF. The CDR3 DNA sequence: TGTGCCAGCAGCCCCGAATTTTCGAAGTCCCCCTACTGGGGAGAGACCCAGTACTTC.

The rearrangement uses TRBV28 and TRBJ2-2; a possible D gene is TRBD2 (5 bases). CDR1 and CDR2 (germline): MDHEN, SYDVKM. V gave up 5 bases and J gave up 0 bases, with 19 bases separating them. The CDR3 is 18 amino acids. CDR3 residues: CASSPSLGERANTGELFF. In DNA, the CDR3 is TGTGCCAGCAGTCCTTCTCTCGGGGAGAGGGCGAACACCGGGGAGCTGTTTTTT. Variable domain in full (rest from reference TRBV28 and TRBJ2-2): DVKVTQSSRYLVKRTGEKVFLECVQDMDHENMFWYRQDPGLGLRLIYFSYDVKMKEKGDIPEGYSVSREKKERFSLILESASTNQTSMYLCASSPSLGERANTGELFFGEGSRLTVL.

The V gene is TRBV9, the J gene TRBJ2-7; D possibly uses TRBD1 or TRBD2 (5 bases each). V dropped 3 bases and J dropped 3 bases, with 13 bases sitting between them. Germline assignment: CDR1 SGDLS and CDR2 YYNGEE. The CDR3 spans 14 residues. CDR3 nucleotide sequence: TGTGCCAGCAGCGCGGGGACGGGCAACTACGAGCAGTACTTC. Protein product: CASSAGTGNYEQYF.

In regard to this clone: A much larger clone differs by one base, so this may be a read error. The V gene is TRBV18, the J gene TRBJ1-2; D gene uncertain. CDR3 size: 14 residues. V gave up 8 bases and J gave up 5 bases, with 18 bases separating them. Germline CDR1 and CDR2: KGHSH and LQKENI. In nucleotides, the CDR3 is TGTGCCAGCCCACACGTCGGGCAGGCTTATGGCTACACCTTC. It translates to CASPHVGQAYGYTF.

This rearrangement joins TRBV4-2 to TRBJ2-1, with D possibly being TRBD1 or TRBD2 (5 bases each). Germline lookup yields CDR1 LGHNA and CDR2 YNFKEQ. The CDR3 has 16 residues. The V gene lost 3 bases and the J gene lost 1 base, with 13 bases spanning the gap. CDR3 loop: CASSQAGTHSYNEQFF. The CDR3 coding sequence is TGTGCCAGCAGCCAGGCCGGGACCCATTCCTACAATGAGCAGTTCTTC.

This clone was picked up one time. This rearrangement joins TRBV11-2 to TRBJ2-5; 9 positions agree with TRBD1. Per the germline V gene, CDR1 is SGHAT and CDR2 is FQNNGV. Germline trimming cut 4 bases from V and 3 bases from J; bases unmatched to any gene: 6. The CDR3 is made up of 15 amino acids. As DNA, the CDR3 is TGTGCCAGCAGCTCCTGGGACAGGGAGGAAGAGACCCAGTACTTC. This gives the protein CASSSWDREEETQYF.

The chain uses TRBV9 and TRBJ2-2, with TRBD2 identical over 11 bases. In germline, CDR1 is SGDLS, CDR2 YYNGEE. The length of the CDR3 is 17 residues. Trimming took 0 bases from V and 3 from J; bases not matched to a gene: 4. In DNA, the CDR3 is TGTGCCAGCAGCGTAGCTCTTAGCGGGAGGGACACCGGGGAGCTGTTTTTT. It is translated as CASSVALSGRDTGELFF.

This rearrangement joins TRBV24-1 to TRBJ2-1; a weak D match, TRBD2 (6 bases). The CDR3 has 14 amino acids. The V end lost 4 bases, the J end lost 3 bases, and 9 bases lay between the germline ends. Per germline, CDR1 KGHDR and CDR2 SFDVKD. CDR3 protein: CATSDGDFYNEQFF. The CDR3 coding sequence is TGTGCCACCAGTGACGGGGACTTCTACAATGAGCAGTTCTTC.

This sequence joins TRBV12-3 or TRBV12-4 and TRBJ2-2; D gene ambiguous. The CDR3 runs 12 residues. With 3 bases removed from V and 6 bases from J, the gap between germline ends came to 5 bases. CDR3 amino acids: CASSFSAGELFF. The DNA of the CDR3 is TGTGCCAGCAGTTTTTCGGCCGGGGAGCTGTTTTTT.

The chain uses TRBV30 and TRBJ2-1; 9 positions match TRBD2. Germline V gene sequence: CDR1 GTSNPN, CDR2 SVGIG (reference sequence). This CDR3 is 15 amino acids long. V shed 2 bases, J shed 0 bases, and the junction held 2 bases outside the gene matches. As DNA, the CDR3 is TGTGCCTGGAGTCGACTAGCGGCCTCCTACAATGAGCAGTTCTTC. Amino acid sequence: CAWSRLAASYNEQFF.

CDR3 sequence reads: CASSLGRFTGGRVPYEQYF. In DNA form, the CDR3 reads TGTGCCAGCAGCTTGGGTAGATTTACGGGGGGGCGAGTTCCCTACGAGCAGTACTTC. The chain combines TRBV7-8 with TRBJ2-7; TRBD2 aligns across 8 bases. The CDR3 consists of 19 residues. The germline gives CDR1 SGHVS, CDR2 FQNEAQ. Trimming cost V 3 bases and J 2 bases; bases outside gene matches: 18.

The V call is TRBV24-1, the J call TRBJ2-3; the match to TRBD2 covers 10 bases. The V and J ends lost 3 bases and 2 bases, in that order; junction bases with no gene match: 1. Germline V gene data show CDR1 as KGHDR and CDR2 as SFDVKD. The CDR3 spans 15 residues. The CDR3 is CATSDLAGDTDTQYF. The CDR3 DNA follows: TGTGCCACCAGTGATCTAGCGGGAGACACAGATACGCAGTATTTT.

This sequence joins TRBV6-1 and TRBJ1-2; D is unclear. The ends were cut back, 1 base at V and 8 bases at J, with 5 bases in the middle. The CDR3 runs to 11 residues. Germline assignment: CDR1 MNHNS and CDR2 SASEGT. The CDR3 DNA reads TGTGCCAGCAGTGAAGGTTGGGGCTACACCTTC. This encodes CASSEGWGYTF.

The chain employs TRBV28 and TRBJ2-7; TRBD2 is a possible D gene (5 bases). Trimming took 8 bases from V and 2 from J, leaving 16 bases between them. This CDR3 spans 14 amino acids. CDR1 and CDR2 (germline): MDHEN, SYDVKM. Here the CDR3 reads CASSVGGRPYEQYF. CDR3 in DNA: TGTGCCAGCTCAGTTGGAGGCAGGCCCTACGAGCAGTACTTC.

This clone was observed a handful of times. The rearrangement links TRBV7-2 to TRBJ2-1; D remains ambiguous. Trimming pared 6 bases from V and 8 bases from J, leaving 26 bases between. The CDR3 is 17 amino acids. CDR1 is SGHTA, CDR2 FQGNSA, per germline. CDR3 in amino acids: CASSDGWVAPSRDEQFF. The CDR3 nucleotides are TGTGCCAGCAGTGACGGATGGGTAGCACCCTCTAGGGATGAGCAGTTCTTC.

The CDR3, as DNA: TGTGCCAGCAGCCAAGGAGGGGCCCCCGGGGAGCAGTACTTC. Amino acid sequence: CASSQGGAPGEQYF. The chain has TRBV3-1 (or the pseudogene TRBV3-2) and TRBJ2-7; D possibly matches TRBD1 or TRBD2 (5 bases each). V gave up 1 base and J gave up 7 bases, with 14 bases separating them. The length of the CDR3 is 14 residues. The V gene's germline CDR1 is LGHDT and CDR2 YNNKEL (reference sequence).

The chain employs TRBV11-1 and TRBJ1-2; 11 bases agree with TRBD1. Germline V gene sequence: CDR1 SGHAT, CDR2 FQDESV (reference sequence). CDR3 length: 15 amino acids. Losses at the gene ends were 4 bases for V and 6 bases for J; bases not matched to a gene: 7. CDR3 in DNA: TGTGCCAGCAGCTCGGTCGGACAGGGGGCAAATGGCTACACCTTC. It specifies CASSSVGQGANGYTF.

This rearrangement joins TRBV19 to TRBJ1-1, with TRBD1 matching over 7 bases. Germline-derived CDR1 and CDR2 are LNHDA and SQIVND (reference sequence). The J segment lost 7 bases and the V segment lost 1 base, leaving 6 bases of the junction unmatched. The CDR3 runs 14 residues. CDR3 coding DNA: TGTGCCAGTAGTATAGGGTACGGGACAGATGAAGCTTTCTTT. It specifies CASSIGYGTDEAFF.

This clone was seen once. CDR3 coding DNA: TGCGCCAGCAGCCAAGATCTCGAAGGTAGTCAGCCCCAGCATTTT. Translating gives CASSQDLEGSQPQHF. V usage is TRBV4-1 and J usage is TRBJ1-5; D gene uncertain. The germline V gene has CDR1 MGHRA and CDR2 YSYEKL. This CDR3 has 15 residues. V was pared by 0 bases and J by 6 bases, with 12 bases between.

V usage is TRBV24-1 and J usage is TRBJ1-5; D not certain. Per germline, CDR1 KGHDR and CDR2 SFDVKD. This CDR3 region has 13 residues. Deletions cut 4 bases from V and 5 bases from J, with 8 bases between. Written as DNA, the CDR3 is TGTGCCACCAGTGACCAGGACTATCAGCCCCAGCATTTT. Amino acids: CATSDQDYQPQHF.

J is TRBJ1-2 and V is TRBV27; possible D gene TRBD1, 5 bases. The CDR3 runs to 13 residues. V was cut by 4 bases and J by 5 bases, with 11 bases left in between. CDR1 MNHEY and CDR2 SMNVEV come from the germline V gene (reference sequence). CDR3 sequence reads: CASSSGPRYGYTF. DNA for the CDR3: TGTGCCAGCAGTTCGGGACCGCGATATGGCTACACCTTC.

The genes are TRBV6-5 and TRBJ2-3; weak D call: TRBD2 (6 bases). The CDR3 extends over 14 amino acids. CDR1 and CDR2 (germline): MNHEY, SVGAGI. Trimming removed 1 base at V and 6 bases at J, with 11 bases between. CDR3 sequence (DNA): TGTGCCAGCAGTTACTTGGAGGGGTCGGATACGCAGTATTTT. Protein sequence: CASSYLEGSDTQYF.

The chain links TRBV5-4 to TRBJ2-5, with D unresolved. Looked up from germline, CDR1 is SGHNT and CDR2 is YYREEE (reference sequence). CDR3 length: 12 amino acids. Trimming shortened V by 1 base and J by 2 bases, and 3 bases separated the two germline ends. In DNA, the CDR3 is TGTGCCAGCAGCTTGCCGCAAGAGACCCAGTACTTC. Its translation: CASSLPQETQYF.

J is TRBJ1-1 and V is TRBV14; possibly TRBD1 for D (5 bases). Germline V gene data show CDR1 as SGHDN and CDR2 as FVKESK. The CDR3 contains 15 residues. V lost 0 bases and J 10 bases, leaving 18 bases between the germline ends. This CDR3 reads CASSQDSRQRQRAFF. CDR3 nucleotide sequence: TGTGCCAGCAGCCAAGATTCGAGACAGAGACAAAGAGCTTTCTTT. The variable domain in full, completed from reference TRBV14 and TRBJ1-1, reads EAGVTQFPSHSVIEKGQTVTLRCDPISGHDNLYWYRRVMGKEIKFLLHFVKESKQDESGMPNNRFLAERTGGTYSTLKVQPAELEDSGVYFCASSQDSRQRQRAFFGQGTRLTVV.